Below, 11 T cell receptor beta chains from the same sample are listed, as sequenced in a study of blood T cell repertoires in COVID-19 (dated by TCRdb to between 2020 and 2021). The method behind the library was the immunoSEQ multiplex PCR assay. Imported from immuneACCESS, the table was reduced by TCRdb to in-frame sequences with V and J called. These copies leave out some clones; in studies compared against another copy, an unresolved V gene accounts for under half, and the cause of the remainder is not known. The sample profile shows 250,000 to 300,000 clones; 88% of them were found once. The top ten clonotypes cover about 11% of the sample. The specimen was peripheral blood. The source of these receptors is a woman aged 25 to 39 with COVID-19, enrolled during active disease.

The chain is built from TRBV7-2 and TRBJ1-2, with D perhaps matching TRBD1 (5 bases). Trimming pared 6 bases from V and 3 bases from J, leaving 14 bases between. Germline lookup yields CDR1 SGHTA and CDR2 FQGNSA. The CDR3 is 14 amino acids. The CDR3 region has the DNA TGTGCCAGCAGATTTGGGGGGTTCGACTATGGCTACACCTTC. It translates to CASRFGGFDYGYTF.

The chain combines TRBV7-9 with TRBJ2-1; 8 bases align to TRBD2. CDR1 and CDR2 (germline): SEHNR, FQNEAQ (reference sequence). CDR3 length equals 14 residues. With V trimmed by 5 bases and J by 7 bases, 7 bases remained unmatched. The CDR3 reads CASSRSGTGNEQFF. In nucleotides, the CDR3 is TGTGCCAGCAGCCGTAGCGGGACGGGGAATGAGCAGTTCTTC. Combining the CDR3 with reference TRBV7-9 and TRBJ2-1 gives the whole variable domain DTGVSQNPRHKITKRGQNVTFRCDPISEHNRLYWYRQTLGQGPEFLTYFQNEAQLEKSRLLSDRFSAERPKGSFSTLEIQRTEQGDSAMYLCASSRSGTGNEQFFGPGTRLTVL.

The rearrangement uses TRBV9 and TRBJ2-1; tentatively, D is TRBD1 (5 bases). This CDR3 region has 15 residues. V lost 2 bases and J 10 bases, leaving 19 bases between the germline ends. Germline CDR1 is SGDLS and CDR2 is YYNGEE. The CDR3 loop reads CASSVDRVPGLEQFF. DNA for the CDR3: TGTGCCAGCAGCGTGGATCGGGTCCCAGGGTTGGAGCAGTTCTTC.

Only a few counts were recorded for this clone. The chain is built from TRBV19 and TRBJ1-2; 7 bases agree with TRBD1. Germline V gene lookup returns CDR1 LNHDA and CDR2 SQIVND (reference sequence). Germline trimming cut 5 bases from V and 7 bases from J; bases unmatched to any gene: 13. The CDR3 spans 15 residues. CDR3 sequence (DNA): TGTGCCAGTAGTCAACTCCTAGGGGGCGCAGGTGGCTACACCTTC. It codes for CASSQLLGGAGGYTF.

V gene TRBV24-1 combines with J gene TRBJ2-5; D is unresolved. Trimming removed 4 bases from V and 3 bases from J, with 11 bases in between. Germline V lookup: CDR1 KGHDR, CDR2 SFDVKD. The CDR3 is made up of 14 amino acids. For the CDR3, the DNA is TGTGCCACCAGTGAAAAAGACACCGAAGAGACCCAGTACTTC. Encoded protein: CATSEKDTEETQYF.

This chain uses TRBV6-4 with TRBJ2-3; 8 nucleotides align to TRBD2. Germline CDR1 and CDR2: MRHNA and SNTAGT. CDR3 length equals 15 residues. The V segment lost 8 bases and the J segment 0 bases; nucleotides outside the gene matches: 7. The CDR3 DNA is TGTGCCAGCTCCCTGGTAGCGGGAAGCACAGATACGCAGTATTTT. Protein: CASSLVAGSTDTQYF.

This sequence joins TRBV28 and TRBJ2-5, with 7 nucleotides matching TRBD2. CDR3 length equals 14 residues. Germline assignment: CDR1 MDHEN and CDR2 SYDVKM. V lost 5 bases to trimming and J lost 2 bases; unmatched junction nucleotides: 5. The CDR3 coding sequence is TGTGCCAGCAGTCCTACTAGCGAGCAAGAGACCCAGTACTTC. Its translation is CASSPTSEQETQYF.

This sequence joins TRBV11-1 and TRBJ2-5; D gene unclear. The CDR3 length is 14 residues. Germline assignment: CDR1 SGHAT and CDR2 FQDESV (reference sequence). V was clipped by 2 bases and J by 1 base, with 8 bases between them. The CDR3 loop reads CASSLRTSQETQYF. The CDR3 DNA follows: TGTGCCAGCAGCTTAAGAACCAGCCAAGAGACCCAGTACTTC.

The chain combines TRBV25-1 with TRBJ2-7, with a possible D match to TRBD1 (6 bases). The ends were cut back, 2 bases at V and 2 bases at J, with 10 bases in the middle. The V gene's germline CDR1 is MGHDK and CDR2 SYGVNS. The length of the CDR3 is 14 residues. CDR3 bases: TGTGCCAGCAGTGAAATAGGGGACACCTACGAGCAGTACTTC. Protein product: CASSEIGDTYEQYF.

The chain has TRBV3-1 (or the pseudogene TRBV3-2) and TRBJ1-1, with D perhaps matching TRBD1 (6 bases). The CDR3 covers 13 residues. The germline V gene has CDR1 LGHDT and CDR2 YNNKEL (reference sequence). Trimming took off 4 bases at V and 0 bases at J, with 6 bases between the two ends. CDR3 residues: CASSPGVNTEAFF. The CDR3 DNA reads TGTGCCAGCAGCCCAGGGGTGAACACTGAAGCTTTCTTT.

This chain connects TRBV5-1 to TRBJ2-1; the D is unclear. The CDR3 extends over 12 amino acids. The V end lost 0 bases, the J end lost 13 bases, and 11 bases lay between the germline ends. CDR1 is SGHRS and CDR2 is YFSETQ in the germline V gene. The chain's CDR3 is CASSLGRVAQFF. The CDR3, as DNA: TGCGCCAGCAGCTTGGGCCGAGTAGCCCAGTTCTTC.